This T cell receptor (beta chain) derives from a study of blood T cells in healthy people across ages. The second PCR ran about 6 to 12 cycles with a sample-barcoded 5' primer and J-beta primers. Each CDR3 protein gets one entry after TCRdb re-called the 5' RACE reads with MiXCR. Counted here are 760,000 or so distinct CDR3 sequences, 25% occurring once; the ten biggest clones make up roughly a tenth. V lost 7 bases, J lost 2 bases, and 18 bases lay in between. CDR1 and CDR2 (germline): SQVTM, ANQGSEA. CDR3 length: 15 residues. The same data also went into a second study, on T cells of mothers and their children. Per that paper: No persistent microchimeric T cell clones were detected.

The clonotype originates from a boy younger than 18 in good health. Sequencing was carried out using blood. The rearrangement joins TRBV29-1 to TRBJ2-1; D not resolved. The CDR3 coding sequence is TGCAGCGCTCGTGGATTGTCGGAAACCTACAATGAGCAGTTCTTC. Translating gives CSARGLSETYNEQFF.